This TCR beta chain was retrieved from a study of technical replicates of blood from a handful of donors. Data came from immunoSEQ multiplex PCR; TCRdb stores just in-frame clones and leaves some out. The profile shows tens of thousands of clones, roughly 96% of them singletons. V lost 0 bases and J lost 3, with 12 bases in between. The CDR3 totals 15 residues. CDR1 LNHNV and CDR2 YYDKDF come from the germline V gene (reference sequence). The clonotype was recovered from a human donor in good health. The sample consisted of T cells isolated from PBMCs. The rearrangement links TRBV15 to TRBJ2-7; maybe TRBD2 (5 bases). As DNA, the CDR3 is TGTGCCACCAGCAGAGATTCCGGACTTCACTACGAGCAGTACTTC. This codes for CATSRDSGLHYEQYF. Together with reference TRBV15 and TRBJ2-7, the CDR3 gives the full variable domain: DAMVIQNPRYQVTQFGKPVTLSCSQTLNHNVMYWYQQKSSQAPKLLFHYYDKDFNNEADTPDNFQSRRPNTSFCFLDIRSPGLGDTAMYLCATSRDSGLHYEQYFGPGTRLTVT.